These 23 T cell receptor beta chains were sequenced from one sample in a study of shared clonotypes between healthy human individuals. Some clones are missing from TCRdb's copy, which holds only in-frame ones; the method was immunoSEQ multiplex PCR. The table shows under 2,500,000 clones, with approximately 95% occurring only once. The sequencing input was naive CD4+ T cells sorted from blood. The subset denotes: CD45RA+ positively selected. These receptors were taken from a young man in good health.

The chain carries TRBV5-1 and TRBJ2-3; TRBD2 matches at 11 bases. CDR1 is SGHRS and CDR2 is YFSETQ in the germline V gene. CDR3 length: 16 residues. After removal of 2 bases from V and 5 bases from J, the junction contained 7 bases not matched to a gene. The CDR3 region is CASSLGTSGGRDTQYF. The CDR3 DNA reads TGCGCCAGCAGCTTAGGGACTAGCGGCGGGAGAGATACGCAGTATTTT.

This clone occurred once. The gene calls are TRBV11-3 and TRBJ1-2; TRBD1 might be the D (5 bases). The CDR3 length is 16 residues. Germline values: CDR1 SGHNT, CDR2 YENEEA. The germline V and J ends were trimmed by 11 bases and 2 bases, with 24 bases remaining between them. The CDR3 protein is CAAPLNALAGNYGYTF. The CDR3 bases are TGTGCCGCCCCACTCAATGCCCTGGCAGGGAACTATGGCTACACCTTC. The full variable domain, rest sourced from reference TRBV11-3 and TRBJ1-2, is EAGVVQSPRYKIIEKKQPVAFWCNPISGHNTLYWYLQNLGQGPELLIRYENEEAVDDSQLPKDRFSAERLKGVDSTLKIQPAELGDSAVYLCAAPLNALAGNYGYTFGSGTRLTVV.

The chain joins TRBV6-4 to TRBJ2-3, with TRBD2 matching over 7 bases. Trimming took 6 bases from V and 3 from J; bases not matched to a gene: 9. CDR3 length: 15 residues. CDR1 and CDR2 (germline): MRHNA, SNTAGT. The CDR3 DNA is TGTGCCAGCAGAGAAGCGGGGCGAGGGACAGATACGCAGTATTTT. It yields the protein CASREAGRGTDTQYF.

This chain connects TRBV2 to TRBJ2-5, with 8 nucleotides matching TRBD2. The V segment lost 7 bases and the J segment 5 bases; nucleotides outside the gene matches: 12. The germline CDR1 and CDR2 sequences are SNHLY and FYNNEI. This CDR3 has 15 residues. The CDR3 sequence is CASTLGSGGVETQYF. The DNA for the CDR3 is TGTGCCAGCACCCTAGGGAGCGGGGGCGTCGAGACCCAGTACTTC. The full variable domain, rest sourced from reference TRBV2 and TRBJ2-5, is EPEVTQTPSHQVTQMGQEVILRCVPISNHLYFYWYRQILGQKVEFLVSFYNNEISEKSEIFDDQFSVERPDGSNFTLKIRSTKLEDSAMYFCASTLGSGGVETQYFGPGTRLLVL.

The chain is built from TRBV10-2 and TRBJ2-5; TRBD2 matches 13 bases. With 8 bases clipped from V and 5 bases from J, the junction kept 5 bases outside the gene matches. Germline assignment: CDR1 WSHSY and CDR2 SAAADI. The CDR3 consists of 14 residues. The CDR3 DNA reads TGCGCCAGCTCCCCGGGACTAGCGGGGGAGACCCAGTACTTC. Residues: CASSPGLAGETQYF.

CDR3 coding DNA: TGTGCCTGGAGTGTCCCAGGCTGGGATTCACCCCTCCACTTT. Protein sequence: CAWSVPGWDSPLHF. The chain is built from TRBV30 and TRBJ1-6; no firm D call. This CDR3 contains 14 residues. Looked up from germline, CDR1 is GTSNPN and CDR2 is SVGIG (reference sequence). V lost 0 bases to trimming and J lost 8 bases, with 11 bases between them.

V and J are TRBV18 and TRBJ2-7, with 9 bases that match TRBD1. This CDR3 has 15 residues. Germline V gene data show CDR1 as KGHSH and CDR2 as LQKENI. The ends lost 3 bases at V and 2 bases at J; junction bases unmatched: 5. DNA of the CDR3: TGTGCCAGCTCACCCCTCGGGACAGGGACCTACGAGCAGTACTTC. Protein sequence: CASSPLGTGTYEQYF. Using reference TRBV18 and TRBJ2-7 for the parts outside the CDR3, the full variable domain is NAGVMQNPRHLVRRRGQEARLRCSPMKGHSHVYWYRQLPEEGLKFMVYLQKENIIDESGMPKERFSAEFPKEGPSILRIQQVVRGDSAAYFCASSPLGTGTYEQYFGPGTRLTVT.

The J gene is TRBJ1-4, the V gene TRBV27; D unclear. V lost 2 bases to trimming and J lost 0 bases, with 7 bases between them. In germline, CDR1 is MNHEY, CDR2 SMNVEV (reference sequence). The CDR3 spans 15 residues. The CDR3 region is CASSLRFTTNEKLFF. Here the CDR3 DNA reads TGTGCCAGCAGTTTAAGATTTACAACTAATGAAAAACTGTTTTTT.

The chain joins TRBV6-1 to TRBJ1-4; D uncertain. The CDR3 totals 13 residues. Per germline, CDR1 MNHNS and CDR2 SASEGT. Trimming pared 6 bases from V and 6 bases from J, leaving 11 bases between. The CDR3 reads CASSRRWDEKLFF. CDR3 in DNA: TGTGCCAGCAGCCGCAGGTGGGATGAAAAACTGTTTTTT.

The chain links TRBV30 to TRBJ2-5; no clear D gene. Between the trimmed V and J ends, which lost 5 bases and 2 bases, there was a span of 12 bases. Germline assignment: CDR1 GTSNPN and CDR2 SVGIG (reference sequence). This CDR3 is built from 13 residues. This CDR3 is CAWALGWQETQYF. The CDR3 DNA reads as TGTGCCTGGGCGCTAGGGTGGCAAGAGACCCAGTACTTC.

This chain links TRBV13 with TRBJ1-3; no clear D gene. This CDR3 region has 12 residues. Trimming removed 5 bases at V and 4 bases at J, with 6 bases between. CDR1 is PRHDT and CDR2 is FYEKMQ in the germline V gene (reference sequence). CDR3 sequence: CASSLLGNTIYF. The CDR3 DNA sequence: TGTGCCAGCAGCCTCCTAGGAAACACCATATATTTT.

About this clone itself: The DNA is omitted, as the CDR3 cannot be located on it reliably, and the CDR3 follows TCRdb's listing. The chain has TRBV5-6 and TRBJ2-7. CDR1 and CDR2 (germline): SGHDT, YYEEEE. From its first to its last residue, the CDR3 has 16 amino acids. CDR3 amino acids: CASSFFGPNSPSEQYF.

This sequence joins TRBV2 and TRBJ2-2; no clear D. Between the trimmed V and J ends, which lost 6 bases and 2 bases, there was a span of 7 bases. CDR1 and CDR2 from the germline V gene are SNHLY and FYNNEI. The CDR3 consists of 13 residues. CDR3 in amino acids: CASSKDNTGELFF. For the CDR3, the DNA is TGTGCCAGCAGCAAGGATAACACCGGGGAGCTGTTTTTT.

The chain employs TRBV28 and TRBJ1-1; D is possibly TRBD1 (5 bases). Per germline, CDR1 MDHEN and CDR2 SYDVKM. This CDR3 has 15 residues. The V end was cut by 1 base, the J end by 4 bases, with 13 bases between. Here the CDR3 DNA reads TGTGCCAGCAGTTTATCTGGGGGGGTGGGCACTGAAGCTTTCTTT. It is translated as CASSLSGGVGTEAFF.

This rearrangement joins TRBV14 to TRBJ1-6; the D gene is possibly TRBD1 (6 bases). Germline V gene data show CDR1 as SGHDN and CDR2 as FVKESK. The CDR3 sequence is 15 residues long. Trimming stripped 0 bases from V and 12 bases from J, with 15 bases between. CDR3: CASSQDAGGVGPLHF. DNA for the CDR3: TGTGCCAGCAGCCAAGATGCCGGGGGCGTAGGACCCCTCCACTTT.

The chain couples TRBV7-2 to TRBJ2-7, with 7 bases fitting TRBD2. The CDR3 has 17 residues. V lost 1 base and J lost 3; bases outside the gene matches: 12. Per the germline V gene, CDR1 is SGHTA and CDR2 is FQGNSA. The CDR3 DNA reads TGTGCCAGCAGCTTAGGAGCGGTAGCGGGTGGGTTCTACGAGCAGTACTTC. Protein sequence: CASSLGAVAGGFYEQYF.

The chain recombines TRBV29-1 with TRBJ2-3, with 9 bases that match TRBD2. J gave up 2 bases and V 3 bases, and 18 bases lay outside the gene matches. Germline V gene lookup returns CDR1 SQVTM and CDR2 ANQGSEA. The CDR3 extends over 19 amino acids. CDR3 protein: CSVDLSLAGYPQPTDTQYF. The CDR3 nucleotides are TGCAGCGTTGACCTAAGTCTAGCGGGATACCCCCAACCCACAGATACGCAGTATTTT.

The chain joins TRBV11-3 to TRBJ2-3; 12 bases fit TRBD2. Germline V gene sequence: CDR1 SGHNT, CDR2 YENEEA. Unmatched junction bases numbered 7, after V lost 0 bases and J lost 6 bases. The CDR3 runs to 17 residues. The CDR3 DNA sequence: TGTGCCAGCAGCTTAGAACCTAGCGGGGGGGCCGTGGATACGCAGTATTTT. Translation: CASSLEPSGGAVDTQYF.

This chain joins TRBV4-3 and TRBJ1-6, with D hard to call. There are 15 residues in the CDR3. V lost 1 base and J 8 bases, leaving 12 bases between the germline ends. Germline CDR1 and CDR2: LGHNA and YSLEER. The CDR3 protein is CASSQVRGLDSPLHF. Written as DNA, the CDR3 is TGCGCCAGCAGCCAAGTGAGAGGGCTGGATTCACCCCTCCACTTT.

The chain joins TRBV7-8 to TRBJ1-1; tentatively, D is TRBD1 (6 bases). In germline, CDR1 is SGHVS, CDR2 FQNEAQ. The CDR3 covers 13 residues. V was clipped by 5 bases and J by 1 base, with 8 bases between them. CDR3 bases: TGTGCCAGCAGCGAGGACAGGAACACTGAAGCTTTCTTT. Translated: CASSEDRNTEAFF.

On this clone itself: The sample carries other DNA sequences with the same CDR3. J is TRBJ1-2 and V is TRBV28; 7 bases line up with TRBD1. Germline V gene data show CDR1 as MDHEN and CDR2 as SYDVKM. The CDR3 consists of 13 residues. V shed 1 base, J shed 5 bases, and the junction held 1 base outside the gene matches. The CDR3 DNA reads TGTGCCAGCAGTTTATCAGGGGGGTATGGCTACACCTTC. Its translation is CASSLSGGYGYTF.

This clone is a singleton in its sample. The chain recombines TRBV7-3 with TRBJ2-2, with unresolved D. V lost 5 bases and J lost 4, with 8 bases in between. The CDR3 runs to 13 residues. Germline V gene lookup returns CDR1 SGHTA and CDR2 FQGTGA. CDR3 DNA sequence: TGTGCCAGCAGCCCCAGAACCACCGGGGAGCTGTTTTTT. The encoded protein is CASSPRTTGELFF. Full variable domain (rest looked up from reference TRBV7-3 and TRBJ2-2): GAGVSQTPSNKVTEKGKYVELRCDPISGHTALYWYRQSLGQGPEFLIYFQGTGAADDSGLPNDRFFAVRPEGSVSTLKIQRTERGDSAVYLCASSPRTTGELFFGEGSRLTVL.

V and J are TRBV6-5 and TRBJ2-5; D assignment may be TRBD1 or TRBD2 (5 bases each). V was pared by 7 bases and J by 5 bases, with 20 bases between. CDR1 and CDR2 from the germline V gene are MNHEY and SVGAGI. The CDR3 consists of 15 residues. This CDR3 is CASIRDARHRETQYF. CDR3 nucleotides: TGTGCCAGCATCCGGGACGCCCGGCACCGGGAGACCCAGTACTTC.